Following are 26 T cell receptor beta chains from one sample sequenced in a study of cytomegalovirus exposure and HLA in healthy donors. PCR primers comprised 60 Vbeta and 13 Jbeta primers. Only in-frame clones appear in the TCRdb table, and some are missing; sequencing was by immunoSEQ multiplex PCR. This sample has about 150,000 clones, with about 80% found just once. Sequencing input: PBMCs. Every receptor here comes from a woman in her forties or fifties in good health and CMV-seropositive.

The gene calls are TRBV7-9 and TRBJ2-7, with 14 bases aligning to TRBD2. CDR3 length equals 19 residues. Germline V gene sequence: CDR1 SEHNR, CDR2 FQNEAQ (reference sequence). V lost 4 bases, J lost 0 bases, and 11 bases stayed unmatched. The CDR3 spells CASSSSGLAGATPSYEQYF. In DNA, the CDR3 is TGTGCCAGCAGCTCTTCGGGACTAGCGGGAGCGACCCCCTCCTACGAGCAGTACTTC.

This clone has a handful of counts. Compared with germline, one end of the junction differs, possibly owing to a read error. This CDR3 reads CSSSPWTAGGTSIYF. The CDR3, as DNA: TGTTCCAGCAGCCCCTGGACAGCGGGGGGAACCTCCATCTACTTC. The chain recombines TRBV7-9 with TRBJ2-7; 9 nucleotides agree with TRBD2. Germline CDR1 is SEHNR and CDR2 is FQNEAQ (reference sequence). This CDR3 has 15 residues.

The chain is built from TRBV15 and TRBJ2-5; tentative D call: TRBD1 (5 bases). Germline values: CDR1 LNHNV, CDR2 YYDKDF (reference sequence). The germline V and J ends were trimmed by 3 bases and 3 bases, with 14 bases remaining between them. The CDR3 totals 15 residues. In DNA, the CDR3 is TGTGCCACCAGCAGTTACAGGTTTACTGAAGAGACCCAGTACTTC. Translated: CATSSYRFTEETQYF.

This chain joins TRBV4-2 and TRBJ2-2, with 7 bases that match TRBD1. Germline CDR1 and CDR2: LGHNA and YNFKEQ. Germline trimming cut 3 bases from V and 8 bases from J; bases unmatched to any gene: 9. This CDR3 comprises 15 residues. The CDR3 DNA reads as TGTGCCAGCAGCCAGCCCGGACAGGCCATGGGGGAGCTGTTTTTT. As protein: CASSQPGQAMGELFF.

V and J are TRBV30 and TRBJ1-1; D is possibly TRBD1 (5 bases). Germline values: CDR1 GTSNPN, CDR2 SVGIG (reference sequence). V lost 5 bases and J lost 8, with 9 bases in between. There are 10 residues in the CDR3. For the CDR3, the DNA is TGTGCCTGGCCCCAGGGAGAAGCTTTCTTT. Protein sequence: CAWPQGEAFF.

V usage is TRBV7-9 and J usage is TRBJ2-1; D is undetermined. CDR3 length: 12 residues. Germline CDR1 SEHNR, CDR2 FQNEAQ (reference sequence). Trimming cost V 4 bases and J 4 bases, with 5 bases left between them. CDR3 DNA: TGTGCCAGCAGCTCCCCGTACAATGAGCAGTTCTTC. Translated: CASSSPYNEQFF.

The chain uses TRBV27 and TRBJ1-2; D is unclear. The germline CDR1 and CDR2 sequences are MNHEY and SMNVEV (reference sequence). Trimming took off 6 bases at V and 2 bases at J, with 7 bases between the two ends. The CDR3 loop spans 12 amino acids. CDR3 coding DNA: TGTGCCAGCAGAACATTCAACTATGGCTACACCTTC. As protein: CASRTFNYGYTF.

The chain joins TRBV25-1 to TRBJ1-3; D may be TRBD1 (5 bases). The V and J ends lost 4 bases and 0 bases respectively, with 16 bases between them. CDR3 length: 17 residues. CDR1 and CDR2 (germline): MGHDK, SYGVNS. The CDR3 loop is CASSAPGTFRSGNTIYF. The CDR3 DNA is TGTGCCAGCAGTGCCCCGGGGACTTTCCGCTCTGGAAACACCATATATTTT.

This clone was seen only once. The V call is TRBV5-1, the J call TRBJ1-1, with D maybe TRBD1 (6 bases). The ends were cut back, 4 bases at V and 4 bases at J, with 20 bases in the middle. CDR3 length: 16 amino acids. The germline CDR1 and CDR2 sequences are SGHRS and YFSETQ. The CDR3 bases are TGCGCCAGCAGCAGTGTGGGACGTAAAGGGGGCACTGAAGCTTTCTTT. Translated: CASSSVGRKGGTEAFF.

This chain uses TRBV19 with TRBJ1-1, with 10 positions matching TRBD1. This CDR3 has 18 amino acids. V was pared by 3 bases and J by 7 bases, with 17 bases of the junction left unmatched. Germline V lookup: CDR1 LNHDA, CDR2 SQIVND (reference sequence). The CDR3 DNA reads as TGTGCCAGTAGTATCGGGACAGGGGAAGTGCCCGGGCAAGGTGAAGCTTTCTTT. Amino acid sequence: CASSIGTGEVPGQGEAFF.

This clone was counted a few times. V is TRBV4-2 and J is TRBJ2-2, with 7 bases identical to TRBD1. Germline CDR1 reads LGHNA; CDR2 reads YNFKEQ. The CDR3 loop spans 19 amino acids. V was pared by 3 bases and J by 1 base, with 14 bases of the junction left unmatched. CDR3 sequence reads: CASSHLAPSTGWNTGELFF. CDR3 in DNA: TGTGCCAGCAGCCATTTGGCCCCCTCGACAGGGTGGAACACCGGGGAGCTGTTTTTT.

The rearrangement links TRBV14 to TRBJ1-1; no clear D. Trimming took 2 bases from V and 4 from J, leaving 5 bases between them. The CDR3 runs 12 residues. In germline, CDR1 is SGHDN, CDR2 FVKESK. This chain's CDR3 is CASSQLVTEAFF. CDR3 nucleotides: TGTGCCAGCAGCCAATTAGTCACTGAAGCTTTCTTT. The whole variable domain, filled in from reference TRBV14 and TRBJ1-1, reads EAGVTQFPSHSVIEKGQTVTLRCDPISGHDNLYWYRRVMGKEIKFLLHFVKESKQDESGMPNNRFLAERTGGTYSTLKVQPAELEDSGVYFCASSQLVTEAFFGQGTRLTVV.

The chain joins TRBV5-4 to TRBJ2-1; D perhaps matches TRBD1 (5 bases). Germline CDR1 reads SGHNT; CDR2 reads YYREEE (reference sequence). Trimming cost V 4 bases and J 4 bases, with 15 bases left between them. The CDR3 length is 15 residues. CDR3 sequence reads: CASSDDSQGYNEQFF. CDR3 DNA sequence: TGTGCCAGCAGCGACGACAGCCAAGGATACAATGAGCAGTTCTTC.

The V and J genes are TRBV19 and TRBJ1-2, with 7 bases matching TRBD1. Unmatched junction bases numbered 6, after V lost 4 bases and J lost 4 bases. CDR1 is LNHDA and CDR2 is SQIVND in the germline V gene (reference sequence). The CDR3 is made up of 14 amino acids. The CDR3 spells CASSRDSLSYGYTF. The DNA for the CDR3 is TGTGCCAGTAGTAGGGACAGCCTCAGCTATGGCTACACCTTC.

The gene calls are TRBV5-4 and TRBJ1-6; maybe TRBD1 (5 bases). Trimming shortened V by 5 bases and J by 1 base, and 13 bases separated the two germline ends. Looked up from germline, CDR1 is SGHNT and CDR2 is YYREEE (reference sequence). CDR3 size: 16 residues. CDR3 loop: CASSSPGESYNSPLHF. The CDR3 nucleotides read TGTGCCAGCAGTTCCCCGGGGGAATCCTATAATTCACCCCTCCACTTT.

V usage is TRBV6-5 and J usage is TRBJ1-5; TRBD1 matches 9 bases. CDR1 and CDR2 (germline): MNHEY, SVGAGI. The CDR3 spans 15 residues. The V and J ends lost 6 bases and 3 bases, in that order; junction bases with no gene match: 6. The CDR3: CASSRGQGNNQPQHF. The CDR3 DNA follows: TGTGCCAGCAGCCGGGGACAGGGAAACAATCAGCCCCAGCATTTT.

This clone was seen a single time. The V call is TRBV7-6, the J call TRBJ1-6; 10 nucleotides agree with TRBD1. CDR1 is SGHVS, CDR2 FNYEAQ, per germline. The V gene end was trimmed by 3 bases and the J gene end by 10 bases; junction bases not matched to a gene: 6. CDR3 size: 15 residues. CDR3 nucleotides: TGTGCCAGCAGCTTTGCAGGGGGACAGGGGTCACCCCTCCACTTT. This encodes CASSFAGGQGSPLHF.

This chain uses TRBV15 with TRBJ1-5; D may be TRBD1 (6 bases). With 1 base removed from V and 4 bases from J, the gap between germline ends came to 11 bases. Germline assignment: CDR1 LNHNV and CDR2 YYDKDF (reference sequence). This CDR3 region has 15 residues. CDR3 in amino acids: CATSRGADRNQPQHF. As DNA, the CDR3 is TGTGCCACCAGCAGAGGTGCGGACAGAAATCAGCCCCAGCATTTT.

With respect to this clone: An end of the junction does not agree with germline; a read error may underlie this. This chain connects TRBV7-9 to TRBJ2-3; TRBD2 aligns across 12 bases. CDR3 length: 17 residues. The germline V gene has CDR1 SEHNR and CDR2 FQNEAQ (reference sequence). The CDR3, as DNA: TGTTCCAGCAGCCTACGGCGACTAGCGGGAGACACAGATACGCAGTATTTT. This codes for CSSSLRRLAGDTDTQYF.

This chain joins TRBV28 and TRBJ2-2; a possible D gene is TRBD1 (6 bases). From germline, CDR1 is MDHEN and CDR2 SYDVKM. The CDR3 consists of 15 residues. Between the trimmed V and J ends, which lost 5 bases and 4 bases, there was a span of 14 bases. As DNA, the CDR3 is TGTGCCAGCAGTGGAAGGGGGTCTCGCACCGGGGAGCTGTTTTTT. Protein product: CASSGRGSRTGELFF.

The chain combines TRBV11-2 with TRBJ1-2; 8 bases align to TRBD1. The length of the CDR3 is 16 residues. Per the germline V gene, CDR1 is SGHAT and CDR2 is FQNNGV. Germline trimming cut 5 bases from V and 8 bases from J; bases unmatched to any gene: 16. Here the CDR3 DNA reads TGTGCCAGCAGCAAAGACAATACAGGGGGGCCGCGGGGCTACACCTTC. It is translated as CASSKDNTGGPRGYTF. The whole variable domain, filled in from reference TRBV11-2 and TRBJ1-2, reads EAGVAQSPRYKIIEKRQSVAFWCNPISGHATLYWYQQILGQGPKLLIQFQNNGVVDDSQLPKDRFSAERLKGVDSTLKIQPAKLEDSAVYLCASSKDNTGGPRGYTFGSGTRLTVV.

CDR3 residues: CASSSTRLGNQPQHF. CDR3 sequence (DNA): TGTGCCAGCAGTTCCACCCGACTCGGCAATCAGCCCCAGCATTTT. The rearrangement uses TRBV6-5 and TRBJ1-5; D unresolved. CDR3 size: 15 residues. The V end lost 4 bases, the J end lost 2 bases, and 12 bases lay between the germline ends. Germline V gives CDR1 MNHEY, CDR2 SVGAGI.

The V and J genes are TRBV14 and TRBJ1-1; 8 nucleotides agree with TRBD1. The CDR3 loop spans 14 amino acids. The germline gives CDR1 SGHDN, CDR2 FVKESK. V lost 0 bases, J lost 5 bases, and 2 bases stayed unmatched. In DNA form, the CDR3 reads TGTGCCAGCAGCCAAGAGTACAGGGGGACTGAAGCTTTCTTT. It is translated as CASSQEYRGTEAFF.

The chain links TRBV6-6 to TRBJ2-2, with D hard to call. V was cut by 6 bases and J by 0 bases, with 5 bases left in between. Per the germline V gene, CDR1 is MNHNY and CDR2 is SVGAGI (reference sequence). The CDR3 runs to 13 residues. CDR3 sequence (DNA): TGTGCCAGCAGAGACACGAACACCGGGGAGCTGTTTTTT. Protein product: CASRDTNTGELFF.

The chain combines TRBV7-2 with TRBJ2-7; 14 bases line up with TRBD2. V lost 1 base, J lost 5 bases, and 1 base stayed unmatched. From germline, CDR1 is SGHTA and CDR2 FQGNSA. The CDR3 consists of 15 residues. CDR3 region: CASSLGLAGGHEQYF. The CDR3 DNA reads TGTGCCAGCAGCTTAGGACTAGCGGGAGGGCACGAGCAGTACTTC.

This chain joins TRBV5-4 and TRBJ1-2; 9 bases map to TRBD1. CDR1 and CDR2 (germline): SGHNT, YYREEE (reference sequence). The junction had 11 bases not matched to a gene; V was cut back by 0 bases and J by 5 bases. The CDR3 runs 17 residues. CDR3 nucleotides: TGTGCCAGCAGCTTGGACCCGGGACAGGGACTTAGGTATGGCTACACCTTC. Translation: CASSLDPGQGLRYGYTF.